This T cell receptor beta chain was captured in a study of blood T cell repertoires in COVID-19. As for the study in general: Sites in the United States, Italy and Spain provided acute and convalescent COVID-19 samples. From T cells, B-cell-depleted T cells, or PBMCs came the material, which was cDNA or gDNA.

The CDR3 totals 14 residues. CDR1 and CDR2 (germline): LNHDA, SQIVND (reference sequence). V lost 3 bases and J 6 bases, leaving 11 bases between the germline ends. As processed by the authors: Reference gene primer amplification in the assay estimated nucleated cell counts. Sequencing used immunoSEQ multiplex PCR; TCRdb keeps in-frame clones, though not all of them. D and trimming come from the DNA, and the V and J calls and clone size come from that table. Of roughly 77,000 clones listed, approximately 88% are singletons. This chain links TRBV19 with TRBJ2-2; maybe TRBD2 (6 bases). This receptor was obtained from a human donor in a cohort sampled during active COVID-19. The sequenced material came from peripheral blood. The CDR3 bases are TGTGCCAGTAGTATTGGACCTAGCGCCGGGGAGCTGTTTTTT. Its protein is CASSIGPSAGELFF.